The T cell receptor (beta chain) under discussion was sequenced for a study of blood T cell repertoires in COVID-19. About the study: COVID-19 samples, acute and convalescent, were from the United States, Italy and Spain. Sources were T cells, B-cell-depleted T cells, or PBMCs; the material itself was cDNA or gDNA.

The protocol was immunoSEQ multiplex PCR, while the TCRdb copy is restricted to in-frame clones and leaves out a portion. In the table there are around 210,000 clones, around 89% of which are singletons. CDR3 length: 13 amino acids. Trimming cost V 6 bases and J 4 bases, with 12 bases left between them. This clone was counted once. Sequencing was carried out using PBMCs or T cells enriched from blood (not recorded which). This chain uses TRBV12-3 or TRBV12-4 with TRBJ1-2; D uncertain. This TCR came from a young woman who had recovered from COVID-19. This CDR3 is CASSFQSGYGYTF. The CDR3 nucleotides are TGTGCCAGCAGCTTCCAATCAGGCTATGGCTACACCTTC.